The entry that follows covers one TCR beta chain sequence. Antigen specificity is unknown. This entry belongs to a study of T cell responses to AZD1222 COVID-19 vaccine. Clones were read by immunoSEQ multiplex PCR, and TCRdb kept only the in-frame ones, dropping some. The data hold around 100,000 clones, with approximately 88% observed a single time. The CDR3 length is 19 residues. Trimming removed 5 bases from V and 1 base from J, with 23 bases in between. The germline CDR1 and CDR2 sequences are MDHEN and SYDVKM. General study findings and limits: When two AZD1222 doses had been given, Spike-specific TCR breadth and depth rose.

This material consisted of peripheral blood, taken on day 0 of AZD1222 vaccination. This sequence joins TRBV28 and TRBJ2-2, with D tentatively TRBD1 or TRBD2 (5 bases each). This receptor was taken from an adult in good health. CDR3 amino acids: CASSPRVGTQGRNTGELFF. DNA of the CDR3: TGTGCCAGCAGTCCCCGAGTAGGGACGCAGGGTAGGAACACCGGGGAGCTGTTTTTT.